These T cell receptor beta chains were read from a single sample in a study of CD8 T cells in Susac syndrome. One entry per CDR3 protein results from TCRdb running MiXCR on the immunoSEQ multiplex PCR reads. Here the sample spans about 150,000 distinct CDR3 sequences, over 85% being singletons. The sequencing input was CD8+ T cells from PBMCs. The origin of the receptors is a human donor with multiple sclerosis. Both conserved end residues are trimmed from each CDR3.

J gene | V gene | CDR3 length | CDR3 protein
TRBJ2-2 | TRBV7-9 | 14 | ASSLSGGGDTGELF
TRBJ2-1 | TRBV12-3/TRBV12-4 | 11 | ASRRRGYNEQF
TRBJ2-7 | TRBV23-1 | 15 | ASSQSGSRGLKDEQY
TRBJ2-5 | TRBV6-4 | 13 | ASSLVGGIGETQY
TRBJ2-1 | TRBV14 | 10 | ASSQGGPEQF
TRBJ1-4 | TRBV9 | 14 | ASSVGGGRENEKLF
TRBJ2-3 | TRBV11-2 | 13 | ASSSWGRERDTQY
TRBJ2-7 | TRBV4-3 | 14 | ASSQDLAGSSYEQY
TRBJ2-3 | TRBV3-1 | 15 | ASSQRGLAGATDTQY
TRBJ2-1 | TRBV13 | 13 | ASSPDGAGYNEQF
TRBJ2-7 | TRBV5-4 | 10 | ASRDRAYEQY
TRBJ1-2 | TRBV20-1 | 11 | SPPGGENYGYT
TRBJ2-7 | TRBV4-3 | 12 | ASSQVWGQAEQY
TRBJ1-2 | TRBV29-1 | 10 | SVDFRLGGYT
TRBJ1-5 | TRBV29-1 | 12 | SVERDRENQPQH
TRBJ1-3 | TRBV29-1 | 12 | SVISGASGNTIY
TRBJ1-2 | TRBV27 | 11 | ASSPTANYGYT
TRBJ2-7 | TRBV5-6 | 13 | ASSSNGGGSYEQY
TRBJ1-2 | TRBV20-1 | 12 | SARDQGVPHGYT
TRBJ2-1 | TRBV14 | 16 | ASSLGLWTGGPLGEQF
TRBJ2-3 | TRBV6-2/TRBV6-3 | 15 | ASSYGTSGGYTDTQY
TRBJ1-1 | TRBV20-1 | 14 | SAGPNPGQGNTEAF
TRBJ2-2 | TRBV7-8 | 10 | ASGRSSGELF
TRBJ2-2 | TRBV27 | 16 | ASSPGPGQGANTGELF
TRBJ2-7 | TRBV7-9 | 13 | ASSLESLPSYEQY
TRBJ1-5 | TRBV5-5 | 16 | ASSLAMLGSRSGQPQH
TRBJ1-1 | TRBV9 | 15 | ASSVAGTGVENTEAF
TRBJ1-5 | TRBV9 | 13 | ASSPSGRSNQPQH
TRBJ1-4 | TRBV30 | 11 | AWGTGTNEKLF
TRBJ2-6 | TRBV15 | 13 | ATSRASSGANVLT